These 24 T cell receptor beta chains came from one sample sequenced in a study of blood T cell repertoires in COVID-19. TCRdb's table, derived via immunoSEQ multiplex PCR, lists solely in-frame clones and lacks some. Of approximately 20,000 clones listed, 65% to 85% are singletons. Sequencing was performed on peripheral blood. The receptor set was obtained from a human donor in a cohort sampled during active COVID-19.

V is TRBV5-6 and J is TRBJ2-7; 9 nucleotides match TRBD1. Germline V gene sequence: CDR1 SGHDT, CDR2 YYEEEE. J gave up 2 bases and V 5 bases, and 5 bases lay outside the gene matches. The CDR3 has 14 amino acids. The CDR3 is CASRDRGRTYEQYF. For the CDR3, the DNA is TGTGCCAGCAGGGACAGGGGACGAACCTACGAGCAGTACTTC.

The J gene is TRBJ1-2, the V gene TRBV7-9; 8 bases map to TRBD1. Germline loops: CDR1 SEHNR, CDR2 FQNEAQ (reference sequence). Trimming removed 0 bases from V and 5 bases from J; junction bases left unmatched: 5. The CDR3 sequence is 15 residues long. The CDR3 region has the DNA TGTGCCAGCAGCTTAGCGGGACAGGCGGTTTATGGCTACACCTTC. Residues: CASSLAGQAVYGYTF.

The CDR3 nucleotides are TGTGCCATCATGGAAGGGGTTGGAAACATTCAGTACTTC. Protein product: CAIMEGVGNIQYF. This sequence joins TRBV10-3 and TRBJ2-4; possible D gene TRBD1, 5 bases. V was clipped by 7 bases and J by 6 bases, with 13 bases between them. CDR3 size: 13 residues. CDR1 is ENHRY and CDR2 is SYGVKD in the germline V gene.

The chain employs TRBV7-7 and TRBJ2-5; 13 bases fit TRBD2. From germline, CDR1 is SSHAT and CDR2 FNYEAQ (reference sequence). There are 17 residues in the CDR3. V was pared by 1 base and J by 4 bases, with 6 bases of the junction left unmatched. The CDR3 DNA is TGTGCCAGCAGCTTAGGATCCGGACTAGCGGGAGCAGAGACCCAGTACTTC. It yields the protein CASSLGSGLAGAETQYF.

The table lists this clone with a count of one. The rearrangement uses TRBV15 and TRBJ2-7; D is possibly TRBD2 (5 bases). CDR1 and CDR2 (germline): LNHNV, YYDKDF (reference sequence). V was cut by 1 base and J by 3 bases, with 10 bases left in between. The CDR3 extends over 14 amino acids. CDR3 sequence reads: CATSRVTGNYEQYF. CDR3 nucleotide sequence: TGTGCCACCAGCAGAGTTACGGGAAACTACGAGCAGTACTTC.

The chain employs TRBV28 and TRBJ2-1; D is possibly TRBD2 (6 bases). The CDR3 has 15 amino acids. The germline CDR1 and CDR2 sequences are MDHEN and SYDVKM. V was clipped by 9 bases and J by 7 bases, with 22 bases between them. The CDR3 DNA follows: TGTGCCAGTAGGTTCCCCGGGACTTTTGGGAATGAGCAGTTCTTC. As protein: CASRFPGTFGNEQFF.

This clone showed up just a few times. This chain uses TRBV7-9 with TRBJ1-1; tentative D call: TRBD1 (6 bases). Trimming removed 3 bases from V and 3 bases from J, with 14 bases in between. The germline gives CDR1 SEHNR, CDR2 FQNEAQ (reference sequence). CDR3 length equals 15 residues. CDR3 nucleotide sequence: TGTGCCAGCAGCTTCCAGGGGTTAAAGTACACTGAAGCTTTCTTT. Protein sequence: CASSFQGLKYTEAFF. The whole variable domain, filled in from reference TRBV7-9 and TRBJ1-1, reads DTGVSQNPRHKITKRGQNVTFRCDPISEHNRLYWYRQTLGQGPEFLTYFQNEAQLEKSRLLSDRFSAERPKGSFSTLEIQRTEQGDSAMYLCASSFQGLKYTEAFFGQGTRLTVV.

With regard to this clone: Germline is not matched at one junction end, which may reflect a read error. This sequence joins TRBV5-6 and TRBJ2-2, with D possibly being TRBD2 (5 bases). Germline V gene data show CDR1 as SGHDT and CDR2 as YYEEEE. The CDR3 extends over 16 amino acids. The CDR3 DNA is TGTGCCAGCAGCTTGCGCGTCACATCGAACACCGGGGAGTTGTTTTTT. Its translation: CASSLRVTSNTGELFF. The whole variable domain, remainder taken from reference TRBV5-6 and TRBJ2-2, is DAGVTQSPTHLIKTRGQQVTLRCSPKSGHDTVSWYQQALGQGPQFIFQYYEEEERQRGNFPDRFSGHQFPNYSSELNVNALLLGDSALYLCASSLRVTSNTGELFFGEGSRLTVL.

This chain connects TRBV9 to TRBJ2-2; D unclear. This CDR3 contains 17 residues. Trimming stripped 0 bases from V and 4 bases from J, with 16 bases between. Germline V gene lookup returns CDR1 SGDLS and CDR2 YYNGEE. For the CDR3, the DNA is TGTGCCAGCAGCGTAGGATTAATGAGCTTTTCCACCGGGGAGCTGTTTTTT. It encodes CASSVGLMSFSTGELFF.

This clone has a handful of counts. The chain links TRBV29-1 to TRBJ2-7, with 9 nucleotides matching TRBD2. Losses at the gene ends were 7 bases for V and 1 base for J; bases not matched to a gene: 2. The CDR3 has 12 residues. Per germline, CDR1 SQVTM and CDR2 ANQGSEA. DNA for the CDR3: TGCAGCGCTCTAGCGGGGTCCTACGAGCAGTACTTC. Its protein is CSALAGSYEQYF.

On this clone: Germline and junction disagree at one end, which may indicate a read error. The chain links TRBV6-1 to TRBJ1-1, with TRBD1 as a possible D gene (6 bases). The CDR3 is 14 amino acids. Germline V gene data show CDR1 as MNHNS and CDR2 as SASEGT. The DNA for the CDR3 is TGTGCCAGCAGCGAAGGGGGAGGGAACACTGAAGCTTTCTTT. Translation gives CASSEGGGNTEAFF.

V and J are TRBV13 and TRBJ2-5, with 7 bases identical to TRBD1. The CDR3 is 15 residues long. In germline, CDR1 is PRHDT, CDR2 FYEKMQ (reference sequence). V shed 3 bases and J 5 bases; nucleotides not matched to a gene: 9. Here the CDR3 DNA reads TGTGCCAGCAGCTTGAGTCGCAGGGGGATGGAGACCCAGTACTTC. As protein: CASSLSRRGMETQYF.

The gene calls are TRBV11-3 and TRBJ2-1; TRBD2 agrees at 13 bases. The CDR3 covers 14 residues. Germline V lookup: CDR1 SGHNT, CDR2 YENEEA. The V and J ends lost 5 bases and 8 bases, in that order; junction bases with no gene match: 3. The CDR3 DNA is TGTGCCAGCAGCCGGACTAGCGGGAGTTATGAGCAGTTCTTC. This codes for CASSRTSGSYEQFF.

This clone was observed a handful of times. This chain uses TRBV19 with TRBJ1-5; perhaps TRBD1 as D (6 bases). This CDR3 contains 15 residues. Trimming removed 6 bases from V and 4 bases from J, with 16 bases in between. Germline loops: CDR1 LNHDA, CDR2 SQIVND (reference sequence). For the CDR3, the DNA is TGTGCCAGTAGCTTTGGCGACAGGACAAATCAGCCCCAGCATTTT. Amino acids: CASSFGDRTNQPQHF.

The chain couples TRBV12-3 or TRBV12-4 to TRBJ2-7; no clear D gene. The length of the CDR3 is 12 residues. V was trimmed by 3 bases and J by 3 bases, leaving 6 bases between them. CDR3 in amino acids: CASSFWSYEQYF. The CDR3 nucleotides read TGTGCCAGCAGTTTCTGGAGCTACGAGCAGTACTTC.

This clone has only one observation. This chain connects TRBV6-6 to TRBJ2-7, with D perhaps matching TRBD1 (6 bases). The V gene lost 3 bases and the J gene lost 0 bases, with 9 bases spanning the gap. The CDR3 is made up of 14 amino acids. Germline V gene sequence: CDR1 MNHNY, CDR2 SVGAGI (reference sequence). DNA of the CDR3: TGTGCCAGCAGTTATGACAGGAACTCCTACGAGCAGTACTTC. It translates to CASSYDRNSYEQYF.

V and J are TRBV4-3 and TRBJ2-1; 10 bases are a match to TRBD2. Trimming at V came to 3 bases and at J to 4 bases, leaving 3 bases not matched to a gene. The CDR3 runs to 15 residues. Germline lookup yields CDR1 LGHNA and CDR2 YSLEER. The CDR3 here is CASSHGLAEYNEQFF. For the CDR3, the DNA is TGCGCCAGCAGCCACGGACTAGCGGAATACAATGAGCAGTTCTTC.

The CDR3 DNA reads TGTGCCAGCAGTTCGCCACCGGGACAGGGGAACCCCTACGAGCAGTACTTC. Its translation is CASSSPPGQGNPYEQYF. The rearrangement joins TRBV28 to TRBJ2-7; the match to TRBD1 covers 10 bases. The CDR3 loop spans 17 amino acids. V lost 4 bases to trimming and J lost 2 bases; unmatched junction nucleotides: 11. Per the germline V gene, CDR1 is MDHEN and CDR2 is SYDVKM.

This clone was observed once. The CDR3 reads CASRLYRDRGLNTEAFF. The CDR3 coding sequence is TGTGCCAGCAGACTTTACCGGGACAGGGGGCTAAACACTGAAGCTTTCTTT. This chain links TRBV28 with TRBJ1-1, with 12 bases aligning to TRBD1. The ends lost 6 bases at V and 2 bases at J; junction bases unmatched: 10. The CDR3 contains 17 residues. CDR1 MDHEN and CDR2 SYDVKM come from the germline V gene.

This chain connects TRBV19 to TRBJ2-7; D perhaps matches TRBD2 (6 bases). Germline-derived CDR1 and CDR2 are LNHDA and SQIVND (reference sequence). The CDR3 extends over 15 amino acids. V lost 5 bases and J lost 9, with 23 bases in between. The CDR3 protein is CASSGPRDSGIVQYF. The DNA of the CDR3 is TGTGCCAGTAGTGGGCCCCGGGACTCCGGCATCGTGCAGTACTTC. Variable domain in full (rest from reference TRBV19 and TRBJ2-7): DGGITQSPKYLFRKEGQNVTLSCEQNLNHDAMYWYRQDPGQGLRLIYYSQIVNDFQKGDIAEGYSVSREKKESFPLTVTSAQKNPTAFYLCASSGPRDSGIVQYFGPGTRLTVT.

The J gene is TRBJ1-1, the V gene TRBV9; D is unresolved. This CDR3 has 13 amino acids. Germline V CDR1 and CDR2: SGDLS, YYNGEE. Trimming took off 3 bases at V and 4 bases at J, with 10 bases between the two ends. Here the CDR3 DNA reads TGTGCCAGCAGCGCACAAGGAGCCACTGAAGCTTTCTTT. Translated, it gives CASSAQGATEAFF.

This chain joins TRBV28 and TRBJ2-7, with TRBD2 identical over 8 bases. Germline lookup yields CDR1 MDHEN and CDR2 SYDVKM. J lost 6 bases, V lost 2 bases, and 9 bases had no gene match. The CDR3 is 15 amino acids. The DNA for the CDR3 is TGTGCCAGCAGTTTAGACGGGAGGGCCTCTCGCGAGCAGTACTTC. Amino acids: CASSLDGRASREQYF.

V and J are TRBV30 and TRBJ2-2; 8 bases align to TRBD1. This CDR3 spans 13 amino acids. Trimming cost V 0 bases and J 8 bases; bases outside gene matches: 2. In germline, CDR1 is GTSNPN, CDR2 SVGIG (reference sequence). CDR3 region: CAWSVRGLGELFF. CDR3 nucleotide sequence: TGTGCCTGGAGTGTCAGGGGGCTGGGGGAGCTGTTTTTT.

The table lists this clone with a count of one. V is TRBV4-2 and J is TRBJ2-3, with 7 bases that match TRBD1. The V gene end was trimmed by 4 bases and the J gene end by 2 bases; junction bases not matched to a gene: 3. The CDR3 has 14 amino acids. Germline lookup yields CDR1 LGHNA and CDR2 YNFKEQ. The CDR3 protein is CASSRGQDTDTQYF. The DNA for the CDR3 is TGTGCCAGCAGCCGCGGACAGGACACAGATACGCAGTATTTT.